This T cell receptor beta chain comes out of a study of cytomegalovirus exposure and HLA in healthy donors. Whole-study findings and limits: In a later analysis, DRB1 alleles had the most associated TCRs; HLA-C alleles the fewest. Accurate predictions that matched the HLA-A and HLA-B alleles of most subjects were reportedly made from TCR beta sequences. Previously analyzed data showed that most TCR beta V segments were productive at a frequency of about 90% or about 30%.

V was clipped by 1 base and J by 4 bases; unmatched bases: 9. Germline V lookup: CDR1 SSHAT, CDR2 FNYEAQ (reference sequence). This CDR3 contains 17 residues. This clone appeared a few times. Its antigen is not known. Vbeta (60) and Jbeta (13) primers were used in the PCR. The assay was immunoSEQ multiplex PCR, and TCRdb's table has in-frame clones only and misses some. The sample includes 110,000 or so clones, more than 70% seen only once; the top ten take 2.1%. This clonotype originated in a man aged 25-45 years in good health and CMV-seronegative. Sequencing used PBMCs. The genes are TRBV7-7 and TRBJ2-1; 8 nucleotides align to TRBD2. In DNA, the CDR3 is TGTGCCAGCAGCTTAGAGTTCCGGGGGGGGTCTTACAATGAGCAGTTCTTC. It specifies CASSLEFRGGSYNEQFF.